These 2 T cell receptor beta chains were all obtained from the same sample, sequenced in a study of shared clonotypes between healthy human individuals. Only in-frame clones appear in the TCRdb table, and some are missing; sequencing was by immunoSEQ multiplex PCR. The sample lists about 870,000 clones; 85% to 95% were seen once. Naive CD8 isolation took CD45RO-negative cells positively selected for CCR7 and excluded terminally differentiated effector memory CD45RA+ cells. The sequenced material came from naive CD8+ T cells sorted from blood. The receptor source for this set is a man between 25 and 39 years old in good health.

This chain links TRBV27 with TRBJ2-7, with TRBD2 identical over 8 bases. Trimming at V came to 8 bases and at J to 1 base, leaving 7 bases not matched to a gene. CDR1 is MNHEY and CDR2 is SMNVEV in the germline V gene (reference sequence). The CDR3 is made up of 14 amino acids. The CDR3 protein is CASRSSGSSYEQYF. The CDR3 region has the DNA TGTGCCAGCCGCTCCAGCGGGAGTTCCTACGAGCAGTACTTC.

This clone came up once. The V gene is TRBV7-9, the J gene TRBJ1-4; D might be TRBD1 (6 bases). Germline V gives CDR1 SEHNR, CDR2 FQNEAQ (reference sequence). V was cut by 3 bases and J by 4 bases, with 12 bases left in between. This CDR3 has 15 residues. The CDR3 DNA follows: TGTGCCAGCAGCTTGTTGACAGGTGGTAATGAAAAACTGTTTTTT. Protein: CASSLLTGGNEKLFF.